These T cell receptor beta chains were read from a single sample in a study of blood T cells in healthy people across ages. Using its own MiXCR run on the 5' RACE reads, TCRdb lists one record per CDR3 protein. This sample yields some 1.5 million distinct CDR3 sequences, of which 28% are seen a single time; around 7.7% belongs to the top ten. Sequencing was carried out using blood. The receptors come from a woman in her 30s in good health. Each CDR3 is given with its conserved first and last residue. Fields, in order: V gene, D gene, CDR3 length, J gene, clone size, CDR3 protein, CDR3 DNA. A D gene is named only where the DNA matches it firmly. Clone size is shown for a subset of rows, as once, few, many or a class of expanded clone.

TRBV6-5	-	13	TRBJ1-2	-	CASRRGGPYGYTF	TGTGCCAGCAGACGGGGCGGCCCCTATGGCTACACCTTC
TRBV20-1	TRBD2	12	TRBJ2-5	few	CTAGGPRETQYF	TGCACAGCGGGGGGCCCCAGGGAGACCCAGTACTTC
TRBV12-3/TRBV12-4	TRBD1	16	TRBJ1-1	-	CASSLRYRGMNTEAFF	TGTGCCAGCAGCCTACGGTACAGGGGAATGAACACTGAAGCTTTCTTT
TRBV27	-	14	TRBJ1-5	-	CASSLAAQGQPQHF	TGTGCCAGCAGTTTAGCCGCGCAGGGACAGCCCCAGCATTTT
TRBV9	-	14	TRBJ1-2	-	CASSPQRELYGYTF	TGTGCCAGCAGCCCCCAGCGGGAGCTTTATGGCTACACCTTC
TRBV30	-	15	TRBJ2-7	few	CAWSVQGNAPYEQYF	TGTGCCTGGAGTGTACAAGGGAATGCCCCCTACGAGCAGTACTTC
TRBV6-5	TRBD1	15	TRBJ2-5	-	CASSYSWQGAETQYF	TGTGCCAGCAGTTACTCGTGGCAGGGGGCAGAGACCCAGTACTTC
TRBV6-1	-	15	TRBJ1-1	few	CASSELRGTNTEAFF	TGTGCCAGCAGTGAACTACGGGGTACGAACACTGAAGCTTTCTTT
TRBV10-3	TRBD2	13	TRBJ2-1	few	CAISGGLGNEQFF	TGTGCCATCAGCGGAGGACTAGGGAATGAGCAGTTCTTC
TRBV20-1	TRBD1	12	TRBJ1-1	-	CSARDRGSEAFF	TGCAGTGCTAGGGACAGGGGCTCTGAAGCTTTCTTT
TRBV7-3	TRBD1	14	TRBJ2-5	-	CASNSGQGAETQYF	TGTGCCAGCAACTCCGGACAGGGTGCGGAGACCCAGTACTTC
TRBV5-1	TRBD2	13	TRBJ2-5	-	CTSSFGRVETQYF	TGCACCAGCAGCTTTGGGAGGGTGGAGACCCAGTACTTC
TRBV24-1	-	15	TRBJ2-3	-	CATSPSRFSTDTQYF	TGTGCCACCAGTCCCAGCCGATTTAGCACAGATACGCAGTATTTT
TRBV3-1	TRBD2	14	TRBJ2-3	few	CASSRGLVGTTQYF	TGTGCCAGCAGCCGAGGACTAGTTGGTACTACGCAGTATTTT
TRBV15	-	17	TRBJ2-6	many	CATITTPGGSGANVLTF	TGTGCCACCATCACCACGCCCGGGGGCTCTGGGGCCAACGTCCTGACTTTC
TRBV2	TRBD1	16	TRBJ1-5	-	CASSYTAGTANQPQHF	TGTGCCAGCAGCTATACCGCCGGGACAGCGAATCAGCCCCAGCATTTT
TRBV29-1	-	13	TRBJ1-2	few	CIVEMGFLSGYTF	TGCATCGTTGAGATGGGGTTTTTAAGTGGCTACACCTTC
TRBV6-6	TRBD1	15	TRBJ2-7	-	CASSSTRDRVFEQYF	TGTGCCAGCAGTTCCACCCGGGACAGGGTATTCGAGCAGTACTTC
TRBV5-1	-	16	TRBJ2-6	few	CASRETPSAGANVLTF	TGCGCCAGCAGGGAAACGCCCTCAGCCGGGGCCAACGTCCTGACTTTC
TRBV6-5	-	16	TRBJ2-4	few	CASSYSRVGVKSIQYF	TGTGCCAGCAGTTACTCTCGGGTTGGGGTCAAAAGCATTCAGTACTTC
TRBV7-9	-	15	TRBJ2-3	few	CASSLVERGTDTQYF	TGTGCCAGCAGCTTAGTCGAGCGCGGCACAGATACGCAGTATTTT
TRBV11-2	TRBD1	16	TRBJ2-1	few	CASSFPGTGSNNEQFF	TGTGCCAGCAGCTTTCCCGGGACAGGGTCAAACAATGAGCAGTTCTTC
TRBV25-1	-	14	TRBJ1-6	-	CASSRARDNSPLHF	TGTGCCAGCAGCAGGGCCCGAGATAATTCACCCCTCCACTTT
TRBV29-1	TRBD2	14	TRBJ2-7	once	CSVGTASGCYEQYF	TGCAGCGTCGGTACGGCTAGCGGGTGTTACGAGCAGTACTTC
TRBV3-1	-	11	TRBJ2-7	many	CASSSKYEQYF	TGTGCCAGCAGCTCGAAATACGAGCAGTACTTC
TRBV27	-	14	TRBJ2-1	-	CASRSGLSDNEQFF	TGTGCCAGCAGAAGCGGCCTCTCCGACAATGAGCAGTTCTTC
TRBV7-9	-	15	TRBJ2-5	-	CAGSLGFAEEETQYF	TGTGCCGGCAGCTTAGGATTTGCGGAGGAAGAGACCCAGTACTTC
TRBV20-1	-	16	TRBJ1-5	few	CSARDQQGRLNQPQHF	TGCAGTGCTAGAGACCAGCAGGGGCGCCTCAATCAGCCCCAGCATTTT
TRBV11-2	TRBD2	17	TRBJ2-3	few	CASSFAGTSGVRDTQYF	TGTGCCAGCAGCTTCGCCGGGACTAGCGGGGTCAGAGATACGCAGTATTTT
TRBV20-1	-	15	TRBJ2-1	many	CSARDWARSNNEQFF	TGCAGTGCTAGAGATTGGGCCAGGTCGAACAATGAGCAGTTCTTC
TRBV9	-	15	TRBJ1-2	few	CASSAETGTNYGYTF	TGTGCCAGCAGCGCCGAGACCGGGACTAACTATGGCTACACCTTC
TRBV7-2	TRBD2	16	TRBJ2-1	-	CASSLFGLAGEDEQFF	TGTGCCAGCAGCCTCTTCGGACTAGCGGGGGAAGATGAGCAGTTCTTC
TRBV28	-	13	TRBJ2-7	few	CANSPGITYEQYF	TGTGCCAACAGCCCCGGAATCACTTACGAGCAGTACTTC
TRBV6-4	-	13	TRBJ2-1	many	CASSDLTGGEQFF	TGTGCCAGCAGTGACCTCACCGGGGGTGAGCAGTTCTTC
TRBV4-1	TRBD1	17	TRBJ1-6	few	CASSQAGTGGSHSPLHF	TGCGCCAGCAGCCAAGCAGGGACAGGGGGCTCTCATTCACCCCTCCACTTT
TRBV7-9	-	15	TRBJ1-1	-	CASSSLWAGSLATFF	TGTGCCAGCAGCTCCCTATGGGCGGGGAGCTTAGCCACTTTCTTT
TRBV7-6	TRBD1	14	TRBJ2-5	-	CASSLGGGDETQYF	TGTGCCAGCAGCTTAGGAGGGGGCGATGAGACCCAGTACTTC
TRBV20-1	-	12	TRBJ2-5	many	CSASSAKETQYF	TGCAGTGCGTCTAGCGCTAAAGAGACCCAGTACTTC
TRBV28	TRBD1	13	TRBJ2-5	-	CVSRRQGQETQYF	TGTGTCAGCAGGCGACAGGGTCAAGAGACCCAGTACTTC
TRBV7-2	TRBD1	17	TRBJ2-6	-	CASSLGGRGPGANALTF	TGTGCCAGCAGCTTAGGAGGCAGGGGGCCTGGGGCCAACGCCCTGACTTTC
TRBV20-1	-	13	TRBJ1-1	few	CSAGRTANTEAFF	TGCAGTGCTGGTCGGACAGCGAACACTGAAGCTTTCTTT
TRBV2	TRBD2	13	TRBJ2-2	-	CAKRGENTGELFF	TGCGCCAAACGGGGGGAGAACACCGGGGAGCTGTTTTTT
TRBV20-1	-	14	TRBJ2-1	few	CSARDGNFYNEQFF	TGCAGTGCTAGAGACGGGAACTTTTACAATGAGCAGTTCTTC
TRBV14	TRBD2	15	TRBJ2-7	many	CASSQGRGAPYEQYF	TGTGCCAGCAGCCAGGGGCGGGGGGCCCCCTACGAGCAGTACTTC